The 16 T cell receptor beta chains below were found in one sample sequenced in a study of CD8+ T cells in alopecia areata. Sample treatment: oral pan-JAK inhibitor, 5-10 mg twice daily. Isolated RNA was reverse transcribed into cDNA used as the sequencing template. Sequencing used immunoSEQ multiplex PCR; TCRdb keeps in-frame clones, though not all of them. The profile shows 200,000 to 250,000 clones, 55% to 70% of them singletons. The input for sequencing was CD4+ T cells sorted from blood, taken at week 4, from a patient treated with tofacitinib. These receptors were taken from a human donor with alopecia areata.

The rearrangement uses TRBV4-1 and TRBJ1-3; the D gene is possibly TRBD1 (6 bases). The CDR3 has 15 amino acids. CDR1 and CDR2 (germline): MGHRA, YSYEKL. Trimming left V 0 bases short and J 7 bases short, with 13 bases between. CDR3 bases: TGCGCCAGCAGCCAAGATCAGGGGAATGTGAACACCATATATTTT. Amino acids: CASSQDQGNVNTIYF.

This chain uses TRBV29-1 with TRBJ2-3, with 7 bases identical to TRBD2. Germline lookup yields CDR1 SQVTM and CDR2 ANQGSEA. The CDR3 loop spans 15 amino acids. The V and J ends lost 3 bases and 2 bases, in that order; junction bases with no gene match: 8. DNA for the CDR3: TGCAGCGTTGAGGGGGGGTTTTCCCCCACAGATACGCAGTATTTT. This codes for CSVEGGFSPTDTQYF.

This clone has more than one count but fewer than ten. The chain recombines TRBV25-1 with TRBJ2-1; D might be TRBD2 (5 bases). There are 13 residues in the CDR3. The germline gives CDR1 MGHDK, CDR2 SYGVNS. Trimming took 5 bases from V and 7 from J, leaving 12 bases between them. The CDR3 DNA follows: TGTGCCAGCAGTTTGGACTCCGGGAATGAGCAGTTCTTC. Its protein product is CASSLDSGNEQFF.

This clone occurred a few times. This chain links TRBV2 with TRBJ2-7, with D unresolved. This CDR3 is 15 amino acids long. Deletions cut 8 bases from V and 1 base from J, with 18 bases between. The V gene's germline CDR1 is SNHLY and CDR2 FYNNEI. CDR3 sequence (DNA): TGTGCCAGCGCCTCATATGGTCGTCCTTCCTACGAGCAGTACTTC. Translated, it gives CASASYGRPSYEQYF.

J is TRBJ2-5 and V is TRBV28; D not resolved. Trimming removed 5 bases at V and 1 base at J, with 11 bases between. The CDR3 sequence is 14 residues long. From germline, CDR1 is MDHEN and CDR2 SYDVKM. The CDR3: CASSRRQSQETQYF. Written as DNA, the CDR3 is TGTGCCAGCAGTCGAAGACAATCCCAAGAGACCCAGTACTTC. Based on the CDR3 plus reference TRBV28 and TRBJ2-5, the full variable domain is DVKVTQSSRYLVKRTGEKVFLECVQDMDHENMFWYRQDPGLGLRLIYFSYDVKMKEKGDIPEGYSVSREKKERFSLILESASTNQTSMYLCASSRRQSQETQYFGPGTRLLVL.

This chain connects TRBV5-6 to TRBJ1-5, with D perhaps TRBD1 (6 bases). Germline CDR1 and CDR2: SGHDT and YYEEEE. V shed 1 base and J shed 5 bases, with 7 bases lying between them. This CDR3 comprises 13 residues. The chain's CDR3 is CASSLYRDQPQHF. The CDR3 region has the DNA TGTGCCAGCAGCTTGTACAGGGATCAGCCCCAGCATTTT.

This rearrangement joins TRBV4-3 to TRBJ1-5; D remains unclear. The length of the CDR3 is 15 residues. The germline gives CDR1 LGHNA, CDR2 YSLEER. Trimming stripped 0 bases from V and 7 bases from J, with 13 bases between. As DNA, the CDR3 is TGCGCCAGCAGCCAAGATGGGGTTGGTACCCAGCCCCAGCATTTT. It specifies CASSQDGVGTQPQHF.

The chain has TRBV30 and TRBJ1-5, with 7 bases that match TRBD1. J was trimmed by 3 bases and V by 0 bases; bases with no gene match: 5. Germline values: CDR1 GTSNPN, CDR2 SVGIG (reference sequence). This CDR3 has 15 residues. Here the CDR3 DNA reads TGTGCCTGGAGTGTGAGTGGGACAGCCAATCAGCCCCAGCATTTT. This codes for CAWSVSGTANQPQHF.

This chain links TRBV25-1 with TRBJ2-3; the match to TRBD1 covers 9 bases. After removal of 2 bases from V and 3 bases from J, the junction contained 3 bases not matched to a gene. This CDR3 spans 15 amino acids. Germline CDR1 and CDR2: MGHDK and SYGVNS. CDR3 DNA: TGTGCCAGCAGTGAACCGGGACAGGGAACAGATACGCAGTATTTT. It translates to CASSEPGQGTDTQYF.

This sequence joins TRBV10-2 and TRBJ2-7; a weak D match, TRBD2 (7 bases). V was pared by 9 bases and J by 3 bases, with 18 bases between. The CDR3 length is 14 residues. The V gene's germline CDR1 is WSHSY and CDR2 SAAADI. CDR3 sequence reads: CASFVGGPIYEQYF. The DNA for the CDR3 is TGCGCCAGTTTCGTCGGGGGGCCGATCTACGAGCAGTACTTC.

The CDR3 sequence is CATTDRSNYGYTF. CDR3 nucleotide sequence: TGTGCCACGACGGACAGGTCTAACTATGGCTACACCTTC. V gene TRBV10-3 combines with J gene TRBJ1-2; 7 positions agree with TRBD1. The germline gives CDR1 ENHRY, CDR2 SYGVKD. Losses at the gene ends were 10 bases for V and 0 bases for J; bases not matched to a gene: 5. CDR3 length: 13 amino acids.

V gene TRBV27 combines with J gene TRBJ1-2, with D possibly being TRBD1 (5 bases). The CDR3 is made up of 13 amino acids. The V gene lost 5 bases and the J gene lost 1 base, with 8 bases spanning the gap. CDR1 is MNHEY, CDR2 SMNVEV, per germline (reference sequence). Written as DNA, the CDR3 is TGTGCCAGCAGTATGACAGTTAACTATGGCTACACCTTC. It encodes CASSMTVNYGYTF.

This clone was seen once. V is TRBV27 and J is TRBJ1-5, with a tentative D call TRBD1 (5 bases). CDR1 and CDR2 (germline): MNHEY, SMNVEV (reference sequence). CDR3 length: 15 residues. Trimming removed 5 bases at V and 2 bases at J, with 13 bases between. DNA for the CDR3: TGTGCCAGCAGTCGGTCAGGGTTCGGCAATCAGCCCCAGCATTTT. Residues: CASSRSGFGNQPQHF.

The chain combines TRBV4-1 with TRBJ1-3; no firm D call. Germline V gene sequence: CDR1 MGHRA, CDR2 YSYEKL. The CDR3 runs to 15 residues. V gave up 0 bases and J gave up 0 bases, with 6 bases separating them. CDR3 DNA: TGCGCCAGCAGCCAAGATCTGAGCTCTGGAAACACCATATATTTT. Protein product: CASSQDLSSGNTIYF.

The chain joins TRBV2 to TRBJ2-3; 7 bases fit TRBD2. The CDR3 runs 14 residues. Germline CDR1 SNHLY, CDR2 FYNNEI. Trimming took 6 bases from V and 6 from J; bases not matched to a gene: 9. The CDR3 DNA is TGTGCCAGCAGGACTAGCAGCGGCGCGGATACGCAGTATTTT. It translates to CASRTSSGADTQYF. The variable domain in full, completed from reference TRBV2 and TRBJ2-3, reads EPEVTQTPSHQVTQMGQEVILRCVPISNHLYFYWYRQILGQKVEFLVSFYNNEISEKSEIFDDQFSVERPDGSNFTLKIRSTKLEDSAMYFCASRTSSGADTQYFGPGTRLTVL.

This rearrangement joins TRBV5-1 to TRBJ2-2, with D unclear. Germline values: CDR1 SGHRS, CDR2 YFSETQ. The length of the CDR3 is 14 residues. Deletions cut 0 bases from V and 1 base from J, with 4 bases between. In DNA, the CDR3 is TGCGCCAGCAGCTTGGATATGAACACCGGGGAGCTGTTTTTT. It specifies CASSLDMNTGELFF.